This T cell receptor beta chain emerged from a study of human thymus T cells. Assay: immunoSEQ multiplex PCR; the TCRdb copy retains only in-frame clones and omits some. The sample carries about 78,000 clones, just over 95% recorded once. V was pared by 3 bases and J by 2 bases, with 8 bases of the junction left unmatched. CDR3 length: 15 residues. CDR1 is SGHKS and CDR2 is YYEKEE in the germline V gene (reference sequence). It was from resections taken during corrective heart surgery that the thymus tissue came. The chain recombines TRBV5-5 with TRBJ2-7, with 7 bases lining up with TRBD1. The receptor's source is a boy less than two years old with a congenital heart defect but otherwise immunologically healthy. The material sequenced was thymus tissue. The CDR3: CASSSKQGNAYEQYF. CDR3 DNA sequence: TGTGCCAGCAGCTCGAAACAGGGGAACGCCTACGAGCAGTACTTC.